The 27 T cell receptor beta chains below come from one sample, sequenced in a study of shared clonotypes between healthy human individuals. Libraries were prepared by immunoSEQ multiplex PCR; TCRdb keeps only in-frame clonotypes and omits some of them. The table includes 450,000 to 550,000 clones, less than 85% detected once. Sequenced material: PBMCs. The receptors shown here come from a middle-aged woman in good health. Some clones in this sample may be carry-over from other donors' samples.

CDR3 sequence: CASSDLTRDYHNNEQFF. The CDR3 DNA sequence: TGTGCCAGCAGTGACTTGACCCGGGACTACCACAACAATGAGCAGTTCTTC. The V call is TRBV6-4, the J call TRBJ2-1, with 7 bases aligning to TRBD2. Germline loops: CDR1 MRHNA, CDR2 SNTAGT. V shed 1 base and J 5 bases; nucleotides not matched to a gene: 11. CDR3 size: 17 residues.

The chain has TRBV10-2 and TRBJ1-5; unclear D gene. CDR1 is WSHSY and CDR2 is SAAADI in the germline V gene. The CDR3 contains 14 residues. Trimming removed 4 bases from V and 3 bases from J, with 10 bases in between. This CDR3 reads CASSVGDLNQPQHF. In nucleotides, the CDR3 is TGCGCCAGCAGTGTCGGGGATCTCAATCAGCCCCAGCATTTT.

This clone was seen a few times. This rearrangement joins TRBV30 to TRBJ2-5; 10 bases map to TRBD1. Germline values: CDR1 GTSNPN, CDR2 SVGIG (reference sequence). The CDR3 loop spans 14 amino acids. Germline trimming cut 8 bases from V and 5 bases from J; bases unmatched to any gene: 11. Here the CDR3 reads CAVPRQGAGETQYF. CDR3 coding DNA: TGTGCCGTTCCCAGACAGGGGGCTGGTGAGACCCAGTACTTC.

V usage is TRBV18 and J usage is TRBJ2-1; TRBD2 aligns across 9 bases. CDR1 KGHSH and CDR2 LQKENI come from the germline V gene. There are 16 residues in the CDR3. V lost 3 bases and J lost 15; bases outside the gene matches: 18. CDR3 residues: CASSPVSGRVNPFWFF. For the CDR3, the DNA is TGTGCCAGCTCACCGGTTAGCGGGAGAGTTAATCCCTTCTGGTTCTTC.

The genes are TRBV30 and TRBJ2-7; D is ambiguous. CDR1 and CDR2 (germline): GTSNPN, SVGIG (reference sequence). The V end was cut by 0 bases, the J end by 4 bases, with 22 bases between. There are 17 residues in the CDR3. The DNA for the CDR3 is TGTGCCTGGAGTGTACCCCGCTCGTTCGCAGGCGGTTACGAGCAGTACTTC. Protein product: CAWSVPRSFAGGYEQYF. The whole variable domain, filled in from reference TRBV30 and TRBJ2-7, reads SQTIHQWPATLVQPVGSPLSLECTVEGTSNPNLYWYRQAAGRGLQLLFYSVGIGQISSEVPQNLSASRPQDRQFILSSKKLLLSDSGFYLCAWSVPRSFAGGYEQYFGPGTRLTVT.

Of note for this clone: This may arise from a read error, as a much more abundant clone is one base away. The CDR3 spells CASSYGGNTEAFF. For the CDR3, the DNA is TGTGCCAGCAGTTACGGGGGGAACACTGAAGCTTTCTTT. The rearrangement links TRBV6-6 to TRBJ1-1, with a weak D call TRBD1 (5 bases). The length of the CDR3 is 13 residues. Germline V gene data show CDR1 as MNHNY and CDR2 as SVGAGI (reference sequence). Trimming pared 2 bases from V and 1 base from J, leaving 5 bases between.

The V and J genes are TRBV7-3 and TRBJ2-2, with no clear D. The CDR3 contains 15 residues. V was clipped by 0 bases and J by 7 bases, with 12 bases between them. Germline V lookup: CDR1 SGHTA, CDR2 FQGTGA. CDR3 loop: CASSLTRRPGGELFF. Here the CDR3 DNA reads TGTGCCAGCAGCTTAACTCGGCGGCCGGGCGGGGAGCTGTTTTTT.

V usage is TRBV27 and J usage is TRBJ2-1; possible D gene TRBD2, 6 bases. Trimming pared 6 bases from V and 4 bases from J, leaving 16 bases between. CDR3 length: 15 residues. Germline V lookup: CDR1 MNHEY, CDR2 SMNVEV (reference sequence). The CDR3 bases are TGTGCCAGCAGCCCCCCGGGACTTCCTTACAATGAGCAGTTCTTC. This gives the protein CASSPPGLPYNEQFF.

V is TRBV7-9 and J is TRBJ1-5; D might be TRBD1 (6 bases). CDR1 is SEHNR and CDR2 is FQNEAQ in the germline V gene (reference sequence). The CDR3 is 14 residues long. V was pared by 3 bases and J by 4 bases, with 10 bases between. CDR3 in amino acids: CASSLGHRNQPQHF. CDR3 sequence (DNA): TGTGCCAGCAGCTTGGGACACCGGAATCAGCCCCAGCATTTT. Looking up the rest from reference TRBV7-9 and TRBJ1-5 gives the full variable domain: DTGVSQNPRHKITKRGQNVTFRCDPISEHNRLYWYRQTLGQGPEFLTYFQNEAQLEKSRLLSDRFSAERPKGSFSTLEIQRTEQGDSAMYLCASSLGHRNQPQHFGDGTRLSIL.

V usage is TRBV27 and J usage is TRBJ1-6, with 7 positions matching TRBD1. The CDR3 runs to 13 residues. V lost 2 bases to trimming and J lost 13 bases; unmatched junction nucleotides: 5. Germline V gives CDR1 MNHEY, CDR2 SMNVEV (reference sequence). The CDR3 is CASSLDRDLPLHF. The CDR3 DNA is TGTGCCAGCAGTTTAGACAGGGACCTTCCCCTCCACTTT.

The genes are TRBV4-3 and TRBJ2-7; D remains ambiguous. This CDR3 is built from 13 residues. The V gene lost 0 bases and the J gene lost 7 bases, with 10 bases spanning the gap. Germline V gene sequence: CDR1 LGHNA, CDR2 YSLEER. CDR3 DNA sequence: TGCGCCAGCAGCCAAGATGAAGGGCGGGAGCAGTACTTC. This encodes CASSQDEGREQYF.

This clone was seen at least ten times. CDR3 in DNA: TGCGCCAGCAGGCCGGGACTCCCTTGGACCCTTACGCAGTATTTT. Its protein is CASRPGLPWTLTQYF. The chain carries TRBV5-1 and TRBJ2-3, with D possibly being TRBD2 (6 bases). V lost 5 bases and J lost 8, with 21 bases in between. The CDR3 covers 15 residues. Germline CDR1 reads SGHRS; CDR2 reads YFSETQ.

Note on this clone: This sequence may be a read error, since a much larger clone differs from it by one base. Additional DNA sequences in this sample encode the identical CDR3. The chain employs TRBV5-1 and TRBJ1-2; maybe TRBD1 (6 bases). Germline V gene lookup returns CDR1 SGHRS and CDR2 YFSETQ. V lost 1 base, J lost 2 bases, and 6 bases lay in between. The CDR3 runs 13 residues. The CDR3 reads CASSLQGNYGYTF. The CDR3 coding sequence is TGCGCCAGCAGCTTGCAGGGGAACTATGGCTACACCTTC. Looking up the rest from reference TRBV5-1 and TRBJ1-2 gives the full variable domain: KAGVTQTPRYLIKTRGQQVTLSCSPISGHRSVSWYQQTPGQGLQFLFEYFSETQRNKGNFPGRFSGRQFSNSRSEMNVSTLELGDSALYLCASSLQGNYGYTFGSGTRLTVV.

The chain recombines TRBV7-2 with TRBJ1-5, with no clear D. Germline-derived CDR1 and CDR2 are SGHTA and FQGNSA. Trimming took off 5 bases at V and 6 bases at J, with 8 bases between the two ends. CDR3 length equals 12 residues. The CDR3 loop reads CASSPRGQPQHF. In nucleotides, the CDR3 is TGTGCCAGCAGCCCCCGGGGTCAGCCCCAGCATTTT.

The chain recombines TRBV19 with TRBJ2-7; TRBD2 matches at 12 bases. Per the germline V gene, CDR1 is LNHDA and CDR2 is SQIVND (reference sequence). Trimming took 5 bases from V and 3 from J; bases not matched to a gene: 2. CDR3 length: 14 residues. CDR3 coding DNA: TGTGCCAGTAGTCGGACTAGCGGGAACTACGAGCAGTACTTC. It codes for CASSRTSGNYEQYF.

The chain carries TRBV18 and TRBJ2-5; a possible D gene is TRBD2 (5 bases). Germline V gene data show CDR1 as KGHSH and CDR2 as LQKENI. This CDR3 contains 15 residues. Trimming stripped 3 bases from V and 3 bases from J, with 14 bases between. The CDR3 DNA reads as TGTGCCAGCTCACCGTCCTCGGACTTGGAAGAGACCCAGTACTTC. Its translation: CASSPSSDLEETQYF.

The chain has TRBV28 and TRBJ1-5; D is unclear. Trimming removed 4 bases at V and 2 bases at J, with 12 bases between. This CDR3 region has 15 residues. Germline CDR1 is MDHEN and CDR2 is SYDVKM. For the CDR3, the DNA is TGTGCCAGCAGTTCCGACACCTTTGGCAATCAGCCCCAGCATTTT. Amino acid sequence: CASSSDTFGNQPQHF.

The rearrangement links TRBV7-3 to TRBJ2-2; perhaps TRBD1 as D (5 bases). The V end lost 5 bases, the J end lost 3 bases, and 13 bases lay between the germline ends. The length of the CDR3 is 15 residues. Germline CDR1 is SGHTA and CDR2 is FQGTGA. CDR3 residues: CASSLLDSYTGELFF. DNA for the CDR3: TGTGCCAGCAGCCTACTCGACAGCTACACCGGGGAGCTGTTTTTT.

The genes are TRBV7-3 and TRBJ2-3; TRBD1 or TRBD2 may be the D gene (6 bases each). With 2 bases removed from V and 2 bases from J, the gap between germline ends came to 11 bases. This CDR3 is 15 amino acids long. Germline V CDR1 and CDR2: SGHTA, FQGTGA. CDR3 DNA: TGTGCCAGCAGCTTAGAAGGGGGACTCACAGATACGCAGTATTTT. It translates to CASSLEGGLTDTQYF. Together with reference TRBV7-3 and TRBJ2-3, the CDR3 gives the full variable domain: GAGVSQTPSNKVTEKGKYVELRCDPISGHTALYWYRQSLGQGPEFLIYFQGTGAADDSGLPNDRFFAVRPEGSVSTLKIQRTERGDSAVYLCASSLEGGLTDTQYFGPGTRLTVL.

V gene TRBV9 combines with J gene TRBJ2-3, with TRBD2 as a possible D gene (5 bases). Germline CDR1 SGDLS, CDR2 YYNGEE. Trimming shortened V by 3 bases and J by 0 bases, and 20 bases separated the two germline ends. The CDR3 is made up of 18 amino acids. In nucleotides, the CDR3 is TGTGCCAGCAGCGCCAGACGGGTGGCGGGCCCTAGCACAGATACGCAGTATTTT. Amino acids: CASSARRVAGPSTDTQYF.

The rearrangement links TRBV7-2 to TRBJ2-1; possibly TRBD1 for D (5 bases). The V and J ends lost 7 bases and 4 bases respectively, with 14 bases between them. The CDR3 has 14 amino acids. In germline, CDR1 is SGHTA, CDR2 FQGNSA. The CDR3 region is CASTPGAAYNEQFF. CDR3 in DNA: TGTGCCAGCACCCCTGGGGCGGCTTACAATGAGCAGTTCTTC.

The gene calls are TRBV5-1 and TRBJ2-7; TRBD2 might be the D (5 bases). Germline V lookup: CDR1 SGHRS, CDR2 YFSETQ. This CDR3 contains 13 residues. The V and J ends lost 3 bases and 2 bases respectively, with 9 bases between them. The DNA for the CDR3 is TGCGCCAGCAGCTCGACGGGAACCTACGAGCAGTACTTC. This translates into CASSSTGTYEQYF.

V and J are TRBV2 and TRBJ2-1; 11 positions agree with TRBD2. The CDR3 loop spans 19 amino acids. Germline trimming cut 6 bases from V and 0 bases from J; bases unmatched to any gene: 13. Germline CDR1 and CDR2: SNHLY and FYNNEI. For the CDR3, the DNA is TGTGCCAGCAGAAAGGGGGGACTAGCGGCGTACAGCTCCTACAATGAGCAGTTCTTC. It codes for CASRKGGLAAYSSYNEQFF.

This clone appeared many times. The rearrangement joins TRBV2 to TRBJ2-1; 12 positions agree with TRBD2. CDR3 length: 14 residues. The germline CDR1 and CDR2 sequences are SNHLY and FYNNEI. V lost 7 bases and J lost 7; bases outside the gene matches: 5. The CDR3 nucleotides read TGTGCCAGCACCACCGGGACTAGCGGGAATGAGCAGTTCTTC. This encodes CASTTGTSGNEQFF. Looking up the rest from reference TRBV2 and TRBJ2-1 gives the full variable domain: EPEVTQTPSHQVTQMGQEVILRCVPISNHLYFYWYRQILGQKVEFLVSFYNNEISEKSEIFDDQFSVERPDGSNFTLKIRSTKLEDSAMYFCASTTGTSGNEQFFGPGTRLTVL.

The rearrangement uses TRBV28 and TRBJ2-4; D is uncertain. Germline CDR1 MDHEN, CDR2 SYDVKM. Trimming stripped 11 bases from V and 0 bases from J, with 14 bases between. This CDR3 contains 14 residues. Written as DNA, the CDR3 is TGTGCCGTCACGGCCGAACTAGCCAAAAACATTCAGTACTTC. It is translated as CAVTAELAKNIQYF.

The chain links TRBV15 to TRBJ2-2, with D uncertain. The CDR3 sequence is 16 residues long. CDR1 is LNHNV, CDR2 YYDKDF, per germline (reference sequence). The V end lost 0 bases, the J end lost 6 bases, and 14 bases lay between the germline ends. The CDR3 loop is CATSRDPLGSAGELFF. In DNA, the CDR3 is TGTGCCACCAGCAGAGACCCATTAGGAAGCGCCGGGGAGCTGTTTTTT.

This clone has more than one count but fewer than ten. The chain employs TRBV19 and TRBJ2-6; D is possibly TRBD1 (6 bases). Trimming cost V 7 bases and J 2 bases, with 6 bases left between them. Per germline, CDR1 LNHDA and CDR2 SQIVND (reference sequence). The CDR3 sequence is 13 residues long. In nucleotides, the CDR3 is TGTGCCAGTAAGGGGGCTGGGGCCAACGTCCTGACTTTC. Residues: CASKGAGANVLTF.